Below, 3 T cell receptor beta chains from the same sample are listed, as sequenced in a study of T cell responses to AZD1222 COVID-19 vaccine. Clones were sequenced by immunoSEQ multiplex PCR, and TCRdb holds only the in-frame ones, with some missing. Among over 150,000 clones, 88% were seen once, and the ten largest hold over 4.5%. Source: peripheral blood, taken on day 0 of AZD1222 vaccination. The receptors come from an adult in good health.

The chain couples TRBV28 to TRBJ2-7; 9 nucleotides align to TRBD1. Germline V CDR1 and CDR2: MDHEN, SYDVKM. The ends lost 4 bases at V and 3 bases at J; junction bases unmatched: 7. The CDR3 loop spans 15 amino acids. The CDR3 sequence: CASSSTGGLSYEQYF. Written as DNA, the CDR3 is TGTGCCAGCAGTTCTACAGGGGGCCTGAGCTACGAGCAGTACTTC.

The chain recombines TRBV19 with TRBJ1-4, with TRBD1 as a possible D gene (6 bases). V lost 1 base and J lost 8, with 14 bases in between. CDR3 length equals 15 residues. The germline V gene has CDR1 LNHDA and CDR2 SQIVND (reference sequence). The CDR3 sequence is CASSIVAGASEKLFF. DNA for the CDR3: TGTGCCAGTAGTATAGTTGCAGGGGCGTCGGAAAAACTGTTTTTT.

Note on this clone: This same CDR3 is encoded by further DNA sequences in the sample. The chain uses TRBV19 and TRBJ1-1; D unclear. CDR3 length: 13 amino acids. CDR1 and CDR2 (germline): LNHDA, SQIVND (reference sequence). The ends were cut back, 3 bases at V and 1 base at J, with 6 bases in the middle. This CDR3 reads CASSIGGNTEAFF. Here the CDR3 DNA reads TGTGCCAGTAGTATTGGAGGGAACACTGAAGCTTTCTTT.